Listed below are T cell receptor beta chains from one sample, sequenced in a study of OX40 agonist ivuxolimab in advanced cancers. Sequencing was performed with immunoSEQ multiplex PCR; in TCRdb, only in-frame clones are kept and a portion is missing. Among fewer than 80,000 clones listed, approximately 83% were seen once. The sample here was CD4+ or CD8+ T cells sorted from blood, taken in a trial of the OX40 agonist ivuxolimab. These receptors all come from an adult with an advanced solid tumor such as melanoma, head and neck, liver or kidney cancer. CDR3s include the opening cysteine and the closing phenylalanine or tryptophan. The D gene is left open where the match is weak. Some rows mark clone size as missing; the rest say once, few, many or name a class of expanded clone.

cdr3_length j_call v_call d_call clone_size cdr3_aa cdr3_nt
12 TRBJ2-7 TRBV5-1 - once CASSLSLYEQYF TGCGCCAGCAGCTTGAGTTTATACGAGCAGTACTTC
16 TRBJ2-7 TRBV11-2 TRBD2 - CASSELAGRFSYEQYF TGTGCCAGCAGCGAGTTAGCGGGAAGGTTCTCCTACGAGCAGTACTTC
14 TRBJ2-3 TRBV11-2 - - CASSLWTSTDTQYF TGTGCCAGCAGTTTATGGACGAGCACAGATACGCAGTATTTT
14 TRBJ1-2 TRBV15 - - CATRLGRANYGYTF TGTGCCACCCGATTGGGCAGGGCCAACTATGGCTACACCTTC
14 TRBJ1-1 TRBV5-1 - - CASSYGTQAPEAFF TGCGCCAGCAGCTACGGGACCCAGGCTCCGGAGGCTTTCTTT
12 TRBJ1-1 TRBV11-2 - - CASGLVNTEAFF TGTGCCAGCGGGCTGGTGAACACTGAAGCTTTCTTT
13 TRBJ2-3 TRBV7-2 - - CASSLAGRDTQYF TGTGCCAGCAGCTTGGCGGGGAGAGATACGCAGTATTTT
15 TRBJ2-1 TRBV6-4 - - CASSAQSGRRDEQFF TGTGCCAGCAGTGCCCAGTCGGGCCGTCGCGATGAGCAGTTCTTC
15 TRBJ2-7 TRBV7-8 - - CASSTPIRIPYEQYF TGTGCCAGCAGCACCCCGATTAGGATACCCTACGAGCAGTACTTC
11 TRBJ1-2 TRBV11-2 - few CASSLNYGYTF TGTGCCAGCAGCTTGAACTATGGCTACACCTTC
16 TRBJ1-6 TRBV4-3 - - CASSLRVTGPNSPLHF TGCGCCAGCAGCCTCCGTGTAACAGGGCCTAATTCACCCCTCCACTTT
14 TRBJ2-7 TRBV5-1 TRBD2 - CASSLSGSQSEQYF TGCGCCAGCAGCTTAAGCGGGAGCCAGAGCGAGCAGTACTTC
11 TRBJ1-5 TRBV23-1 - - CAGWQDQPQHF TGCGCCGGATGGCAGGATCAGCCCCAGCATTTT
15 TRBJ1-6 TRBV18 TRBD1 - CASSRGTGGNSPLHF TGTGCCAGCTCACGAGGGACAGGGGGAAATTCACCCCTCCACTTT
10 TRBJ2-5 TRBV9 - - CARQSETQYF TGTGCCAGGCAGTCCGAGACCCAGTACTTC
14 TRBJ1-1 TRBV6-5 - - CASSYSKGGTEAFF TGTGCCAGCAGTTACTCGAAGGGGGGCACTGAAGCTTTCTTT
13 TRBJ2-3 TRBV18 - - CASSGFPTDTQYF TGTGCCAGCTCAGGTTTCCCCACAGATACGCAGTATTTT